Reported below is one TCR beta chain. As yet, its antigen is unknown. Clones were read by immunoSEQ multiplex PCR, and TCRdb kept only the in-frame ones, dropping some. The table includes under 40,000 clones, around 96% detected once. These data originate in a study of circulating and synovial CD4+ cells in juvenile arthritis. The V end was cut by 4 bases, the J end by 10 bases, with 19 bases between. Germline V gene lookup returns CDR1 MDHEN and CDR2 SYDVKM. This CDR3 has 14 amino acids. Study-level points and caveats: CPL versus bulk CD4 samples: T cell genome counts differed by at least an order of magnitude. Diversity here was lower than in bulk blood CD4 cells. Deeper sequencing increased measured overlap with synovial clonotypes.

The sample taken for sequencing was CD4+ T cells from blood. The sequence was collected from a human donor with juvenile idiopathic arthritis. The genes are TRBV28 and TRBJ1-1; no clear D. The CDR3 DNA follows: TGTGCCAGCAGTTCCAACTCCTACCGGGGATCAGCTTTCTTT. This codes for CASSSNSYRGSAFF.